The following is a TCR beta chain sequence with its context. What it recognizes is unknown. Cells designated naive CD8 were CD45RO-negative and were positively selected for CCR7, with terminally differentiated effector memory CD45RA+ cells excluded. The table came from immunoSEQ multiplex PCR; TCRdb's copy has only in-frame clones and leaves some out. The sample shows roughly 2,000,000 clones, about 95% of them seen only once. The data stem from a study of shared clonotypes between healthy human individuals. Whole-study results and caveats: Sampling included only blood; tissue repertoires likely differ.

This receptor was obtained from a man between 18 and 29 years old in good health. Sequences were obtained from naive CD8+ T cells sorted from blood.

CDR3 loop: CASSPLRTDTQYF. The CDR3 bases are TGTGCCAGCAGCCCACTACGCACAGATACGCAGTATTTT. The rearrangement links TRBV6-6 to TRBJ2-3; D call uncertain. Germline CDR1 is MNHNY and CDR2 is SVGAGI (reference sequence). V was trimmed by 6 bases and J by 1 base, leaving 8 bases between them. CDR3 length equals 13 residues.